The entry below gives a single TCR beta chain sequence along with its context. In the original workflow: Counts of nucleated cells, estimated from reference gene primer amplification, were obtained. The method was immunoSEQ multiplex PCR; TCRdb's version includes in-frame clones alone and lacks a portion of them. V, J and clone size reflect that table, while D and trimming were determined from the DNA. The sample contains approximately 300,000 clones, over 85% of which appear only once. The data were obtained in a study of blood T cell repertoires in COVID-19. Whole-study context: COVID-19 samples collected from the United States, Italy and Spain covered acute and convalescent phases.

The CDR3 is made up of 15 amino acids. Germline loops: CDR1 SGHTS, CDR2 YDEGEE. V trimming: 3 bases; J trimming: 7 bases; junction bases outside the gene matches: 7. Recovery meant two consecutive negative NP/OP PCR tests, professional clearance, or resolved symptoms. The TCR originated in a man aged 55 to 69 who had recovered from COVID-19. The chain is built from TRBV5-8 and TRBJ2-1; TRBD1 aligns across 10 bases. Sequencing was carried out using PBMCs or T cells enriched from blood (not recorded which). The CDR3 reads CASSSPGQGINEQFF. CDR3 DNA sequence: TGTGCCAGCAGCTCGCCGGGACAGGGGATTAATGAGCAGTTCTTC.